Below are 7 T cell receptor beta chains sequenced from a single sample in a study of control samples from healthy donors and cancer patients. Assay used: immunoSEQ multiplex PCR; TCRdb lists only in-frame clones, some missing. Seen here are tens of thousands of clones, roughly four fifths observed once, and the top ten hold 20% to 25%. Material for sequencing was PBMCs. These TCRs come from a man in his fifties or sixties with colorectal cancer.

The V and J genes are TRBV29-1 and TRBJ2-3; D perhaps matches TRBD1 (5 bases). Trimming pared 3 bases from V and 4 bases from J, leaving 17 bases between. Germline lookup yields CDR1 SQVTM and CDR2 ANQGSEA. CDR3 size: 15 residues. For the CDR3, the DNA is TGCAGCGTTGATGGCGTACAGGCAGGTTCAGATACGCAGTATTTT. The encoded protein is CSVDGVQAGSDTQYF.

V and J are TRBV29-1 and TRBJ1-1, with D unclear. This CDR3 is built from 13 residues. V lost 3 bases to trimming and J lost 1 base, with 9 bases between them. Germline V gives CDR1 SQVTM, CDR2 ANQGSEA. The CDR3 here is CSVERQSNTEAFF. In DNA form, the CDR3 reads TGCAGCGTTGAGAGGCAGTCGAACACTGAAGCTTTCTTT.

Only one count was recorded for this clone. The chain links TRBV5-1 to TRBJ2-7; 8 bases map to TRBD1. From germline, CDR1 is SGHRS and CDR2 YFSETQ. CDR3 length equals 14 residues. Trimming removed 2 bases from V and 2 bases from J; junction bases left unmatched: 3. The chain's CDR3 is CASSFRQGTYEQYF. The CDR3 DNA reads TGCGCCAGCAGCTTTCGACAGGGGACCTACGAGCAGTACTTC.

This sequence joins TRBV6-4 and TRBJ2-1; 7 positions agree with TRBD2. V shed 6 bases and J 4 bases; nucleotides not matched to a gene: 6. CDR3 length: 14 residues. Germline loops: CDR1 MRHNA, CDR2 SNTAGT. The CDR3 DNA follows: TGTGCCAGCAGCCCCGTGGGGGGGTACAATGAGCAGTTCTTC. It codes for CASSPVGGYNEQFF.

This clone was observed a handful of times. The V call is TRBV5-4, the J call TRBJ1-1, with D unclear. Germline-derived CDR1 and CDR2 are SGHNT and YYREEE (reference sequence). CDR3 length equals 14 residues. Trimming pared 0 bases from V and 1 base from J, leaving 7 bases between. The CDR3 DNA reads as TGTGCCAGCAGCTTGGAGTCAGCGAACACTGAAGCTTTCTTT. Its translation: CASSLESANTEAFF.

This chain uses TRBV3-1 (or the pseudogene TRBV3-2) with TRBJ1-5, with D unresolved. The germline CDR1 and CDR2 sequences are LGHDT and YNNKEL (reference sequence). CDR3 length: 12 amino acids. V shed 0 bases and J shed 9 bases, with 6 bases lying between them. DNA for the CDR3: TGTGCCAGCAGCCAAGATAGCCGGCCCCAGCATTTT. Translated: CASSQDSRPQHF.

This clone was recorded only once. The chain employs TRBV7-9 and TRBJ1-2; no reliable D call. The germline CDR1 and CDR2 sequences are SEHNR and FQNEAQ (reference sequence). There are 13 residues in the CDR3. V shed 3 bases and J shed 8 bases, with 13 bases lying between them. The CDR3 protein is CASSLGREEGYTF. The CDR3 DNA sequence: TGTGCCAGCAGCTTGGGGAGGGAGGAAGGCTACACCTTC.